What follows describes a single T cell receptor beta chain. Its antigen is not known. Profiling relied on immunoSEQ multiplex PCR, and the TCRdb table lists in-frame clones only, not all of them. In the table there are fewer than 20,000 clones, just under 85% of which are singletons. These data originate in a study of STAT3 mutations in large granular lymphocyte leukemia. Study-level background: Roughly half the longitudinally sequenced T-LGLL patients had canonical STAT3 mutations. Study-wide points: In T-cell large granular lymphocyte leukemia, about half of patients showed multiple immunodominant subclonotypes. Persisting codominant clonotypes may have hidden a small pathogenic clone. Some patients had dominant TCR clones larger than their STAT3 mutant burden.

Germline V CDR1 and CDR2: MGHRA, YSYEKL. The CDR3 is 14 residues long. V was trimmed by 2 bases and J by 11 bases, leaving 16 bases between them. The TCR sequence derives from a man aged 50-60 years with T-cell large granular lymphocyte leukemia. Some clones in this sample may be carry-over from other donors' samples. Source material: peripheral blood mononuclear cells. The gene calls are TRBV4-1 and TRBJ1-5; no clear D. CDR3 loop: CASSQTQVASAQHF. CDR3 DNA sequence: TGCGCCAGCAGCCAAACCCAGGTTGCGTCGGCCCAGCATTTT.